Here is one T cell receptor beta chain with its context. Its antigen is still unknown. Base qualities were left out, and no much larger clone turns up one base away. V drops 1 base and J drops 13 bases, leaving 8 bases in between. Its CDR3 holds 10 amino acids, cysteine through phenylalanine. The sequence is cut down to CDR3 DNA, 30 bases in frame from base 1. In the germline V gene, CDR1 corresponds to SGHTS and CDR2 to YDEGEE. The sample originates from a study of glioma-infiltrating T cells after dendritic cell vaccination (dated by TCRdb to the mid-2010s). Background on the whole study: The cohort comprised about 15 glioblastoma patients from Phase I and II dendritic cell vaccination trials, 9 newly diagnosed and 6 with recurrent disease. Autologous tumor lysate-pulsed dendritic cell vaccination was administered to the patients between about 2003 and 2012. To make the vaccine, monocyte-derived dendritic cells were cultured for about seven days with IL-4 and GM-CSF and then pulsed overnight with autologous tumor lysate. Survival after dendritic cell vaccination was correlated with TCR sequencing metrics such as TIL content and the overlap between tumor and blood repertoires. Deep sequencing of TCR beta CDR3 regions was used to quantify tumor-infiltrating lymphocyte content and compare tumor and blood repertoires in dendritic cell-vaccinated glioblastoma patients. Each patient got three intradermal injections of the dendritic cell vaccine, spaced at biweekly intervals, in the arm below the axilla. Summary of the overall study and its limitations: Longer time to progression and overall survival after dendritic cell vaccination were predicted by higher estimated pretreatment TIL content. TCR clonality showed no direct relationship with survival, which suggests that a diverse polyclonal response may be important. The three-group TCR overlap response model was characterized as speculative, and prospective validation of the model was stated to be required. The cohort was small and heterogeneous, and full blood and tumor sets were available for few patients, with initial-recurrent tumor pairs available for even fewer patients.

The sample's time point label is to be understood as: after dendritic cell vaccination, including at tumor progression/relapse. Selection of patients required sufficient residual fresh-frozen tumor tissue and over two years of available survival data. Although molecular status otherwise differed among the glioblastoma patients, no patient had an isocitrate dehydrogenase mutation. PBMC were collected before vaccination, two weeks after the third vaccination, and at tumor progression if progression occurred. The Qiagen DNeasy Blood extraction Kit was used for extraction of genomic DNA. Using the immunoSEQ assay, TCRB CDR3 regions were amplified from 1.5 to 2 micrograms of genomic DNA, or from all available DNA when less than that was on hand. For multiplex PCR, 60 forward primers for TCR V beta segments and 13 reverse primers for J beta segments were used. To estimate the number of reads per starting template, synthetic control templates were added to each sample at limiting dilution. The Illumina HiSeq System generated 87 bp sequencing reads. As for how the authors treated the data: PCR and sequencing errors were removed by merging closely related sequences with a nearest neighbor algorithm. TCR overlap was defined as the percentage of unique tumor TCR beta sequences that were also found in the peripheral blood of the same patient. As stored in TCRdb, this immuneACCESS dataset retains in-frame rearrangements with V and J assigned. A fraction of the clones does not appear; measured against another copy, unresolved V genes explain less than half of the discrepancy, and the remainder lacks a known reason. The V and J calls and clone size were taken over from that table, and D and trimming were inferred from the DNA. This sample comprises tens of thousands of clones, around 85% of them detected only once. Roughly 8.5% of the sample goes to the ten largest clones.

Material: blood, obtained after dendritic cell vaccination. The sequence was collected from a human donor with glioblastoma. The chain links TRBV5-8 with TRBJ1-1; the D gene is unclear. The nucleotides read TGTGCCAGCAGCTTGATTCTTATTTTCTTT. Translation gives CASSLILIFF.